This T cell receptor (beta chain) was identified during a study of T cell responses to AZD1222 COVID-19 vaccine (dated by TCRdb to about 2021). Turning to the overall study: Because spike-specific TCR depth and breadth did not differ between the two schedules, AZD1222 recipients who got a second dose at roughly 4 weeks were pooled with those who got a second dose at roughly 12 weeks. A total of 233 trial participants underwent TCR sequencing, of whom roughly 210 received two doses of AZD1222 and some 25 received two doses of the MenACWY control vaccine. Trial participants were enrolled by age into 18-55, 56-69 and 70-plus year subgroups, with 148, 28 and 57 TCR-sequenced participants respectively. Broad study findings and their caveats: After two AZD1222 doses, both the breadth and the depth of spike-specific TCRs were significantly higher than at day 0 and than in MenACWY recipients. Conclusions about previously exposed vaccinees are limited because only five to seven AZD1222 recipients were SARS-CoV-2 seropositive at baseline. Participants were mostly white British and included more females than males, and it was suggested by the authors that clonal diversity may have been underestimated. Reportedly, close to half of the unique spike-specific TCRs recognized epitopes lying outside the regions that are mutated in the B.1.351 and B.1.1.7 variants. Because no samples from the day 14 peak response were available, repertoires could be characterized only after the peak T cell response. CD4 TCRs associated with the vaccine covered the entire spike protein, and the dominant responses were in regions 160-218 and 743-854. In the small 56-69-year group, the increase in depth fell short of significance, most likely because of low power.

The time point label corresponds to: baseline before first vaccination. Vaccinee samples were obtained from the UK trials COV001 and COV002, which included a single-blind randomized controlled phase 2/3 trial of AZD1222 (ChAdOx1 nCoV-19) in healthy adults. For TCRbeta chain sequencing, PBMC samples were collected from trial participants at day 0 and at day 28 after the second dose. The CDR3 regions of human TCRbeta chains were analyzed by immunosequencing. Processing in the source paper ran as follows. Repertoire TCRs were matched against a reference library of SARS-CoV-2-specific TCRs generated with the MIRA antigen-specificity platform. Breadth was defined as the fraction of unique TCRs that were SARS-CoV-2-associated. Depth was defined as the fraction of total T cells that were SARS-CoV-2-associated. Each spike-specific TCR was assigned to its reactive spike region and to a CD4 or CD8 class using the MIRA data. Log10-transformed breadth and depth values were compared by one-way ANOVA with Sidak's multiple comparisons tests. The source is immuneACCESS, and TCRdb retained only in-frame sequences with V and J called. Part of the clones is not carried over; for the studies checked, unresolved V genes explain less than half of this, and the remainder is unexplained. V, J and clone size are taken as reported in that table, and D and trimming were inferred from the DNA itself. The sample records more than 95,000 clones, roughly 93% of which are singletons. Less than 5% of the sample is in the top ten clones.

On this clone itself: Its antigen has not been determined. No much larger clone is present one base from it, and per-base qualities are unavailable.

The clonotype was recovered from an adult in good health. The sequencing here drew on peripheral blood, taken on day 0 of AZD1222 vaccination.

The DNA sequence is TGTGCCAGCAGACACTCCCCGGGAGGTCAAGAGACCCAGTACTTC. This encodes CASRHSPGGQETQYF. The chain employs TRBV6-5 and TRBJ2-5; TRBD2 agrees with 7 junctional bases. For this chain, trimming is 6 bases at the V end and 2 bases at the J end, and the number of junction bases without a gene match is 9. From cysteine to phenylalanine, the CDR3 is 15 amino acids long. Of all the DNA, just the CDR3 is kept, 45 bases in frame from base 1. In the germline V gene, CDR1 corresponds to MNHEY and CDR2 to SVGAGI.